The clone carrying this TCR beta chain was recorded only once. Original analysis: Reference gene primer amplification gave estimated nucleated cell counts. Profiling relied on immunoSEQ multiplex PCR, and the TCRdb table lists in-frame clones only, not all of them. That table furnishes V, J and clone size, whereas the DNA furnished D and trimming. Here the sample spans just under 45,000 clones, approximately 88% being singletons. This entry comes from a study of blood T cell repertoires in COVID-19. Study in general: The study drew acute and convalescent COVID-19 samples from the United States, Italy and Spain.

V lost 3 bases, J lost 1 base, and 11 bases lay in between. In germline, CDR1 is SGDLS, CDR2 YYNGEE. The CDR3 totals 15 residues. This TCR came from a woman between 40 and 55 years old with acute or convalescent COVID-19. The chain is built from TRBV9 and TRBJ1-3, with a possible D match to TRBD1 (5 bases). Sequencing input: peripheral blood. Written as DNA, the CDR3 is TGTGCCAGCAGCGCGGGACTTGGATCTGGAAACACCATATATTTT. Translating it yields CASSAGLGSGNTIYF.